This TCR beta chain was captured in a study of post-analysis software for immune sequencing data. Study-level findings and limits: Elevated frequency relative to controls characterized four or five TRBV segments in patients, TRBV5-6, TRBV5-1 and TRBV20-1 among them.

Sequencing libraries made from TCR beta cDNA carried unique molecular identifiers. Via MiXCR, TCRdb re-called the PCR reads, giving one row per CDR3 protein. The table has roughly 540,000 distinct CDR3 sequences, around a third seen once. CDR1 and CDR2 from the germline V gene are MNHEY and SVGAGI. Losses at the gene ends were 7 bases for V and 5 bases for J; bases not matched to a gene: 6. This CDR3 contains 13 residues. As regards this clonotype: Its specificity is unknown.

The clonotype originates from a girl between 2 and 17 years old with multiple sclerosis. The rearrangement joins TRBV6-5 to TRBJ1-1, with 8 bases that match TRBD1. The sequenced sample was blood. This chain's CDR3 is CASNRGGGTEAFF. CDR3 DNA sequence: TGTGCCAGCAACAGGGGGGGGGGAACTGAAGCTTTCTTT.